This note documents a single T cell receptor (beta chain) sequence. Its target is unknown. The data derive from a study of cytomegalovirus exposure and HLA in healthy donors. General study results and limits: It was taken for granted in presence/absence analyses that sequencing depth across donors was roughly uniform.

Germline V CDR1 and CDR2: SGHRS, YFSETQ. The CDR3 is 14 amino acids. The V and J ends lost 3 bases and 2 bases respectively, with 12 bases between them. A multiplex PCR was run with 60 Vbeta primers and 13 Jbeta primers. Sequencing used immunoSEQ multiplex PCR; TCRdb keeps in-frame clones, though not all of them. Of approximately 160,000 clones listed, 81% are singletons. V and J are TRBV5-1 and TRBJ2-7, with D perhaps TRBD1 (6 bases). The sequencing input was PBMCs. The receptor comes from a woman aged 18-29 years in good health and CMV-seronegative. The CDR3 spells CASSWDKSTYEQYF. In DNA, the CDR3 is TGCGCCAGCAGCTGGGACAAATCTACCTACGAGCAGTACTTC.